This TCR beta chain was identified during a study of human T cells and chemical hapten exposure. Study observations and caveats: PT1 expanded TCR numbers rose with patch test score. Significantly greater numbers of large CDR3 similarity clusters came from expanded TCRs than from controls.

Trimming took 2 bases from V and 4 from J, leaving 20 bases between them. CDR1 MNHEY and CDR2 SVGEGT come from the germline V gene. The CDR3 is 17 amino acids. Time point defined: patch test 3, about 24 weeks after DPC sensitization. Treatment described: therapeutic diphenylcyclopropenone sensitization with weekly scalp DPC. Only after blood had been drawn was each patch test applied. The library tagged each cDNA molecule with unique molecular identifiers. TCRdb re-analysed the RACE reads in MiXCR, keeping a single row per CDR3 protein. The table lists more than 100,000 distinct CDR3 sequences, roughly 10% of them singletons. This clonotype showed up just a few times. The antigen is not known.

This sample comprised whole blood, obtained in connection with sensitization to the hapten diphenylcyclopropenone (DPC). The source is a woman aged 45-65 years with alopecia areata. Some clones in this sample may be carry-over from other donors' samples. The rearrangement uses TRBV6-2 or TRBV6-3 and TRBJ1-1; D unresolved. Here the CDR3 reads CASSYPETGVASTEAFF. DNA for the CDR3: TGTGCCAGCAGTTACCCGGAAACCGGGGTGGCGTCCACTGAAGCTTTCTTT.